Following are 2 T cell receptor beta chains from one sample sequenced in a study of CD8+ T cells in alopecia areata (dated by TCRdb to 2016 to 2019). Library preparation used the immunoSEQ multiplex PCR assay. RNA was extracted from all samples and reverse transcribed into cDNA, which served as template for TCR sequencing. TCRdb obtained this table from immuneACCESS and retained in-frame rearrangements with V and J assigned. These tables miss some clones; where compared with another copy, unresolved V genes account for less than half of the shortfall, and the remainder is unexplained. The sample table records 150,000 to 200,000 clones; 40% to 55% of these occur just once. The leading ten clones occupy around 9.1% of the sample. According to the study, the label for this sample's treatment or condition signals: oral pan-JAK inhibitor, 5-10 mg twice daily. The sample here was CD8+ T cells sorted from blood, taken around week 54, from a patient treated with tofacitinib. The origin of the receptors is a human donor with alopecia areata.

This clone turned up a few times. The V gene is TRBV29-1, the J gene TRBJ2-7, with TRBD1 matching over 9 bases. The CDR3 length is 14 residues. V dropped 2 bases and J dropped 5; count of bases not matched to a gene: 7. From germline, CDR1 is SQVTM and CDR2 ANQGSEA. This CDR3 reads CSVEKDRGGDEQYF. CDR3 coding DNA: TGCAGCGTTGAAAAGGACAGGGGAGGGGACGAGCAGTACTTC.

J is TRBJ2-2 and V is TRBV6-1; D is possibly TRBD2 (6 bases). Trimming took off 0 bases at V and 4 bases at J, with 6 bases between the two ends. The CDR3 sequence is 14 residues long. CDR1 MNHNS and CDR2 SASEGT come from the germline V gene. The CDR3: CASSEAGGTGELFF. The CDR3, as DNA: TGTGCCAGCAGTGAAGCGGGGGGCACCGGGGAGCTGTTTTTT.